The rows below give T cell receptor beta chains drawn from one sample of a study of shared clonotypes between healthy human individuals. Clones were read by immunoSEQ multiplex PCR, and TCRdb kept only the in-frame ones, dropping some. The data contain approximately 1.5 million clones, 95% to 99% of them singletons. Sequenced input: naive CD4+ T cells sorted from blood. Receptors originate from a man aged 25-45 years in good health. Both conserved end residues are part of each CDR3. The order of the fields is V gene, clone size, J gene, D gene, CDR3 protein, CDR3 DNA. D genes are given only for firm matches. Clone size is stated in some rows and not others, as once, few, many or a class when expanded.

>TRBV28|NA|TRBJ2-7|NA
CASRTPSAGNEQYF
TGTGCCAGCAGGACCCCCTCGGCAGGGAACGAGCAGTACTTC
>TRBV10-1|NA|TRBJ1-1|TRBD1
CASSESGGQREAFF
TGCGCCAGCAGTGAGTCAGGGGGACAGCGTGAAGCTTTCTTT
>TRBV6-1|NA|TRBJ2-7|TRBD1
CASIRGSGYEQYF
TGTGCCAGCATCAGGGGGTCAGGGTACGAGCAGTACTTC
>TRBV5-1|NA|TRBJ2-5|NA
CASSSDRFQETQYF
TGCGCCAGCAGCTCCGACAGGTTCCAAGAGACCCAGTACTTC
>TRBV19|NA|TRBJ1-5|NA
CASSNWNQPQHF
TGTGCCAGTAGTAATTGGAATCAGCCCCAGCATTTT
>TRBV2|NA|TRBJ1-5|NA
CASSGLQGSDQPQHF
TGTGCCAGCAGTGGCCTACAGGGATCGGATCAGCCCCAGCATTTT
>TRBV5-1|NA|TRBJ2-7|TRBD1
CASSLDWARMTGNYEQYF
TGCGCCAGCAGCTTGGATTGGGCCAGAATGACAGGGAATTACGAGCAGTACTTC
>TRBV15|NA|TRBJ2-3|NA
CATSRERGTQYF
TGTGCCACCAGCAGAGAACGGGGTACGCAGTATTTT
>TRBV6-6|NA|TRBJ2-1|TRBD2
CASGAGGLPEQFF
TGTGCCAGCGGAGCGGGAGGGCTACCTGAGCAGTTCTTC
>TRBV10-3|NA|TRBJ2-3|NA
CATLVTDTQYF
TGTGCCACCCTAGTTACTGATACGCAGTATTTT
>TRBV15|NA|TRBJ1-2|TRBD1
CATSRAGTGDGYTF
TGTGCCACCAGCAGAGCCGGGACAGGGGATGGCTACACCTTC
>TRBV27|NA|TRBJ2-3|TRBD1
CASSLGRQGQFQDTQYF
TGTGCCAGCAGTTTAGGCCGCCAGGGACAGTTTCAAGATACGCAGTATTTT
>TRBV7-9|NA|TRBJ1-2|NA
CASSARQSNYGYTF
TGTGCCAGCAGCGCTCGACAGTCTAACTATGGCTACACCTTC
>TRBV19|once|TRBJ2-7|NA
CASSVTGTPFYEQYF
TGTGCCAGTAGCGTAACAGGGACTCCGTTCTACGAGCAGTACTTC
>TRBV4-2|NA|TRBJ1-5|NA
CASSQAGVRLSNQPQHF
TGTGCCAGCAGCCAAGCAGGAGTCCGGTTGAGCAATCAGCCCCAGCATTTT
>TRBV5-1|NA|TRBJ2-5|NA
CASSLAGSTETQYF
TGCGCCAGCAGCTTGGCTGGTAGTACAGAGACCCAGTACTTC
>TRBV5-1|NA|TRBJ1-2|NA
CASSSDTYGYTF
TGCGCCAGCAGCTCCGACACCTATGGCTACACCTTC
>TRBV28|NA|TRBJ1-5|NA
CASSSRVSQPQHF
TGTGCCAGCAGTAGCAGGGTGTCGCAGCCCCAGCATTTT
>TRBV9|once|TRBJ2-2|NA
CASTRNLGTGELFF
TGTGCCAGTACACGAAACCTGGGGACCGGGGAGCTGTTTTTT
>TRBV5-1|once|TRBJ1-2|TRBD1
CASSVVQGAGYGYTF
TGCGCCAGCAGCGTGGTACAGGGGGCCGGCTATGGCTACACCTTC
>TRBV28|NA|TRBJ2-1|NA
CASREKVEQFF
TGTGCCAGCAGAGAAAAGGTGGAGCAGTTCTTC
>TRBV10-3|NA|TRBJ1-2|NA
CAISESKRGYTF
TGTGCCATCAGTGAGTCCAAGAGGGGCTACACCTTC
>TRBV28|NA|TRBJ2-1|NA
CASSFLRTWGGEQFF
TGTGCCAGCAGTTTCCTCCGGACTTGGGGTGGTGAGCAGTTCTTC
>TRBV7-2|NA|TRBJ2-7|TRBD2
CASSDRTSGGYEQYF
TGTGCCAGCAGCGACAGGACTAGCGGGGGATACGAGCAGTACTTC
>TRBV2|once|TRBJ1-2|NA
CASSDAGTYGYTF
TGTGCCAGCAGTGATGCAGGGACCTATGGCTACACCTTC
>TRBV7-8|NA|TRBJ2-5|TRBD1
CASSLRTGQGAETQYF
TGTGCCAGCAGCCTTAGGACAGGGCAAGGTGCAGAGACCCAGTACTTC